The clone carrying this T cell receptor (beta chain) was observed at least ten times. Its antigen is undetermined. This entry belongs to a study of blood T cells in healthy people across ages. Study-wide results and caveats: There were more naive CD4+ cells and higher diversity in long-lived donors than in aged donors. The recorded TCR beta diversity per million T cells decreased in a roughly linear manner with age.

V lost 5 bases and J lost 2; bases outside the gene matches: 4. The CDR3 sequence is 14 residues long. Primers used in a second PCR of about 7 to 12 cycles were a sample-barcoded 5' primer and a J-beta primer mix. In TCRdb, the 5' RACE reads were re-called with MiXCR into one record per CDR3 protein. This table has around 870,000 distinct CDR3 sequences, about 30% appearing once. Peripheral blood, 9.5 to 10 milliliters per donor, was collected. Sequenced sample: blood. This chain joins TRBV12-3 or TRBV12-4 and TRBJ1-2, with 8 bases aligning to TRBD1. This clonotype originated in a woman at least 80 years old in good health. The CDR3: CASSARQGNYGYTF. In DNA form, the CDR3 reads TGTGCCAGCAGTGCAAGACAGGGGAACTATGGCTACACCTTC.